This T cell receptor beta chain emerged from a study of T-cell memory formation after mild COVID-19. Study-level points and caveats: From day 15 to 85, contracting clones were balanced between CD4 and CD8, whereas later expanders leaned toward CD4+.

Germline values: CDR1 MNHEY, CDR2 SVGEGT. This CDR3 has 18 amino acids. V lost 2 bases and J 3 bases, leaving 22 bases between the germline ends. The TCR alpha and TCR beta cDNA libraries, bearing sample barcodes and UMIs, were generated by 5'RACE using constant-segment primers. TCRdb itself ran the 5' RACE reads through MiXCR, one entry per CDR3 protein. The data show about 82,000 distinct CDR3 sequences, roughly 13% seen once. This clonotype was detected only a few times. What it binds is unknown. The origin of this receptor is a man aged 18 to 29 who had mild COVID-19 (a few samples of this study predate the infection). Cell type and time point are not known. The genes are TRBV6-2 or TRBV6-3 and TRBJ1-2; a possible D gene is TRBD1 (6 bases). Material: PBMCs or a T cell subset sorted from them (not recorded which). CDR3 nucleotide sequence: TGTGCCAGCAGTTACGTTACCTCGGGGACACCGGGGGACTATGGCTACACCTTC. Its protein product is CASSYVTSGTPGDYGYTF.